The clone carrying this T cell receptor beta chain was observed a single time. Germline V gene data show CDR1 as DFQATT and CDR2 as SNEGSKA (reference sequence). The CDR3 covers 10 residues. Trimming left V 6 bases short and J 13 bases short, with 13 bases between. These data originate in a study of siplizumab effects on memory and regulatory T cells. This table comes from immunoSEQ multiplex PCR, and its TCRdb copy is limited to in-frame clones, with some not included. The sample lists under 100,000 clones, about 94% occurring once. The sequenced material came from non-Treg CD4+ T cells sorted from blood. The rearrangement uses TRBV20-1 and TRBJ2-1; D gene ambiguous. The receptor's source is a human donor in good health. The CDR3 protein is CSALGPFQFF. DNA for the CDR3: TGCAGTGCCTTAGGTCCATTCCAGTTCTTC.